The 26 T cell receptor beta chains below all came from one sample that was sequenced in a study of immune heterogeneity within non-small cell lung tumors. At about 600 ng per sample, bulk tumor genomic DNA provided the template. While surgery was under way, several biopsies spaced far apart were taken per primary tumor. Patients with untreated, newly diagnosed non-small cell lung cancer underwent curative surgery. Multiplex PCR relied on 32 V and 13 J primers to amplify TCR beta CDR3. TCRdb independently ran MiXCR on the multiplex PCR reads; one entry per CDR3 protein. The sample has roughly 2,700 distinct CDR3 sequences, roughly 40% seen once; the top ten hold around 23%. The sequencing sample was made of lung tumor tissue. The receptors here all came from a woman in her 50s with non-small cell lung cancer.

DNA for the CDR3: TGCAGTGCTCTTACACCGGACAGACTGAACACTGAAGCTTTCTTT. It specifies CSALTPDRLNTEAFF. The chain carries TRBV20-1 and TRBJ1-1, with a weak D call TRBD1 (6 bases). V dropped 5 bases and J dropped 0 bases, with 16 bases sitting between them. This CDR3 has 15 amino acids. Germline V lookup: CDR1 DFQATT, CDR2 SNEGSKA (reference sequence).

The gene calls are TRBV7-3 and TRBJ2-5; D may be TRBD1 or TRBD2 (6 bases each). V lost 3 bases, J lost 2 bases, and 13 bases lay in between. CDR1 and CDR2 (germline): SGHTA, FQGTGA. This CDR3 spans 15 amino acids. CDR3 residues: CASSLGAGRQETQYF. DNA for the CDR3: TGTGCCAGCAGCTTGGGGGCGGGAAGACAAGAGACCCAGTACTTC.

About this clonotype: A read error is possible here, since a much larger clone lies one base away. The V gene is TRBV15, the J gene TRBJ2-5, with D unresolved. The germline gives CDR1 LNHNV, CDR2 YYDKDF (reference sequence). The CDR3 loop spans 12 amino acids. For the CDR3, the DNA is TGTGCCACCAGAAGAGGAAGGGAGACCCAGTACTTC. It yields the protein CATRRGRETQYF.

By share, this clonotype counts as large. The chain couples TRBV18 to TRBJ1-6, with a possible D match to TRBD1 (5 bases). Trimming cost V 3 bases and J 9 bases, with 12 bases left between them. The CDR3 has 14 residues. Germline V lookup: CDR1 KGHSH, CDR2 LQKENI. The CDR3, as DNA: TGTGCCAGCTCACCGACAGAAGGGTTTTCACCCCTCCACTTT. It codes for CASSPTEGFSPLHF.

By its share, this clonotype is medium-sized. This chain joins TRBV3-1 and TRBJ2-2; 7 bases match TRBD2. Germline V gene lookup returns CDR1 LGHDT and CDR2 YNNKEL (reference sequence). With 4 bases clipped from V and 1 base from J, the junction kept 12 bases outside the gene matches. The CDR3 has 18 amino acids. The CDR3 nucleotides are TGTGCCAGCAGCCCATCACCTTTGGTAGCGGGGAACACCGGGGAGCTGTTTTTT. Amino acid sequence: CASSPSPLVAGNTGELFF.

By share, this clonotype counts as medium-sized (0.01 to 0.1%). The CDR3 DNA is TGTGCCTGGACTGGAGGGGGGCGCACTGAAGCTTTCTTT. Encoded protein: CAWTGGGRTEAFF. V and J are TRBV30 and TRBJ1-1, with TRBD1 as a possible D gene (6 bases). V shed 4 bases and J shed 4 bases, with 13 bases lying between them. Germline lookup yields CDR1 GTSNPN and CDR2 SVGIG (reference sequence). The CDR3 spans 13 residues.

The rearrangement uses TRBV6-1 and TRBJ1-4, with 7 bases aligning to TRBD1. V was clipped by 1 base and J by 0 bases; unmatched bases: 8. The CDR3 covers 18 residues. Germline V lookup: CDR1 MNHNS, CDR2 SASEGT. The chain's CDR3 is CASSEGWRGPSTNEKLFF. DNA of the CDR3: TGTGCCAGCAGTGAAGGATGGAGGGGGCCATCAACTAATGAAAAACTGTTTTTT.

The chain joins TRBV20-1 to TRBJ1-5; TRBD1 matches at 7 bases. Germline CDR1 is DFQATT and CDR2 is SNEGSKA (reference sequence). This CDR3 is built from 15 residues. V shed 6 bases, J shed 7 bases, and the junction held 15 bases outside the gene matches. CDR3 nucleotides: TGCAGTGCGAGGCAAGACAGGGTGTCCGGACAGCCCCAGCATTTT. Protein product: CSARQDRVSGQPQHF.

By sample share, this clonotype is medium-sized (0.01 to 0.1%). The chain is built from TRBV27 and TRBJ1-3; D call uncertain. CDR1 is MNHEY and CDR2 is SMNVEV in the germline V gene (reference sequence). The CDR3 extends over 15 amino acids. Trimming stripped 5 bases from V and 1 base from J, with 12 bases between. The CDR3 bases are TGTGCCAGCAGTCCTTCCCGAGCGTCTGGAAACACCATATATTTT. It specifies CASSPSRASGNTIYF.

CDR3 amino acids: CSAEGTGGDYGYTF. DNA for the CDR3: TGCAGTGCCGAGGGAACAGGGGGGGACTATGGCTACACCTTC. This chain connects TRBV20-1 to TRBJ1-2, with 8 nucleotides matching TRBD1. CDR1 and CDR2 (germline): DFQATT, SNEGSKA (reference sequence). V lost 6 bases, J lost 3 bases, and 9 bases stayed unmatched. The CDR3 runs to 14 residues.

The chain uses TRBV28 and TRBJ2-7; 7 bases match TRBD1. The junction had 4 bases not matched to a gene; V was cut back by 5 bases and J by 6 bases. The CDR3 contains 12 residues. From germline, CDR1 is MDHEN and CDR2 SYDVKM. The CDR3 is CASSVTGREQYF. As DNA, the CDR3 is TGTGCCAGCAGTGTGACAGGGCGCGAGCAGTACTTC.

Points on this clonotype: A much more abundant neighbour one base away suggests this may be a read error. The V gene is TRBV24-1, the J gene TRBJ2-5; D uncertain. Trimming cost V 3 bases and J 1 base, with 11 bases left between them. The germline V gene encodes CDR1 KGHDR and CDR2 SFDVKD. This CDR3 comprises 15 residues. In DNA form, the CDR3 reads TGTGCCACCAGTGATCGAAAGGGTCCCCAAGAGACCCAGTACTTC. Its translation is CATSDRKGPQETQYF.

This clonotype is judged large. The chain carries TRBV30 and TRBJ1-5; possible D gene TRBD1, 6 bases. CDR1 is GTSNPN, CDR2 SVGIG, per germline (reference sequence). The CDR3 extends over 16 amino acids. Trimming pared 0 bases from V and 2 bases from J, leaving 14 bases between. CDR3 nucleotides: TGTGCCTGGAGTGTACAGGCAGGGGTTGGCAATCAGCCCCAGCATTTT. Protein sequence: CAWSVQAGVGNQPQHF.

By its share, this clonotype is medium-sized. The CDR3 region is CASSSWDLGQYF. Here the CDR3 DNA reads TGTGCCAGCAGTAGCTGGGACCTGGGGCAGTACTTC. This chain uses TRBV6-1 with TRBJ2-7; D may match TRBD1 or TRBD2 (5 bases each). This CDR3 has 12 residues. From germline, CDR1 is MNHNS and CDR2 SASEGT. The V and J ends lost 5 bases and 9 bases respectively, with 14 bases between them.

This clonotype qualifies as medium-sized. The chain employs TRBV7-8 and TRBJ2-1; D perhaps matches TRBD2 (6 bases). From germline, CDR1 is SGHVS and CDR2 FQNEAQ. CDR3 length equals 14 residues. The ends were cut back, 5 bases at V and 2 bases at J, with 10 bases in the middle. CDR3 region: CASSPGLTYNEQFF. The CDR3 DNA is TGTGCCAGCAGCCCGGGACTCACCTACAATGAGCAGTTCTTC.

The chain combines TRBV10-2 with TRBJ2-1; D unresolved. Germline lookup yields CDR1 WSHSY and CDR2 SAAADI. This CDR3 has 15 residues. Trimming took 5 bases from V and 4 from J, leaving 15 bases between them. For the CDR3, the DNA is TGCGCCAGCAGTCCTGGGGTCCCAAATTACAATGAGCAGTTCTTC. The encoded protein is CASSPGVPNYNEQFF.

This clonotype is deemed medium-sized (0.01 to 0.1%). V is TRBV7-8 and J is TRBJ1-5; no clear D gene. V dropped 1 base and J dropped 5 bases, with 6 bases sitting between them. Germline V CDR1 and CDR2: SGHVS, FQNEAQ. There are 13 residues in the CDR3. The DNA of the CDR3 is TGTGCCAGCAGCTTAGTTGGATATCAGCCCCAGCATTTT. Translated: CASSLVGYQPQHF.

The genes are TRBV19 and TRBJ2-1; TRBD2 is a possible D gene (6 bases). In germline, CDR1 is LNHDA, CDR2 SQIVND (reference sequence). V gave up 1 base and J gave up 7 bases, with 11 bases separating them. The CDR3 consists of 14 residues. The chain's CDR3 is CASSIAGSPNEQFF. CDR3 DNA: TGTGCCAGTAGTATAGCCGGGAGCCCAAATGAGCAGTTCTTC.

V gene TRBV6-1 combines with J gene TRBJ2-1; D uncertain. Germline V gene sequence: CDR1 MNHNS, CDR2 SASEGT. The CDR3 totals 10 residues. The ends were cut back, 6 bases at V and 5 bases at J, with 2 bases in the middle. The CDR3 loop is CASRNNEQFF. In DNA form, the CDR3 reads TGTGCCAGCAGAAACAATGAGCAGTTCTTC.

Sample share makes this clonotype medium-sized. The genes are TRBV2 and TRBJ2-1; 7 nucleotides line up with TRBD2. The CDR3 consists of 16 residues. J was trimmed by 2 bases and V by 6 bases; bases with no gene match: 10. Germline CDR1 reads SNHLY; CDR2 reads FYNNEI. For the CDR3, the DNA is TGTGCCAGCAGCCCCCTGCGGACTAGTCCCTACAATGAGCAGTTCTTC. Amino acids: CASSPLRTSPYNEQFF.

In its sample, this clonotype is medium-sized. V is TRBV2 and J is TRBJ1-4; 9 bases agree with TRBD1. Germline-derived CDR1 and CDR2 are SNHLY and FYNNEI. The CDR3 sequence is 14 residues long. V gave up 4 bases and J gave up 6 bases; unmatched junction bases: 3. The CDR3 sequence: CASSARDRDEKLFF. In DNA, the CDR3 is TGTGCCAGCAGTGCCCGGGACAGGGATGAAAAACTGTTTTTT.

Judged by abundance, this clonotype is medium-sized. The chain couples TRBV5-1 to TRBJ1-6, with 8 bases fitting TRBD1. The V and J ends lost 3 bases and 17 bases, in that order; junction bases with no gene match: 13. The CDR3 totals 14 residues. CDR1 and CDR2 from the germline V gene are SGHRS and YFSETQ. The CDR3 sequence is CASSSLPGQAVIHF. The CDR3 DNA is TGCGCCAGCAGCTCGTTACCGGGACAGGCCGTTATCCACTTT.

By share of the sample, this clonotype is medium-sized (0.01 to 0.1%). The V gene is TRBV20-1, the J gene TRBJ1-5; D unclear. The CDR3 spans 13 residues. The germline V gene encodes CDR1 DFQATT and CDR2 SNEGSKA (reference sequence). The V and J ends lost 2 bases and 1 base respectively, with 6 bases between them. The CDR3 DNA is TGCAGTGCTAGACACCTGAGCAATCAGCCCCAGCATTTT. This encodes CSARHLSNQPQHF.

V and J are TRBV6-6 and TRBJ2-4; 7 nucleotides align to TRBD1. This CDR3 is 16 amino acids long. The V and J ends lost 0 bases and 3 bases, in that order; junction bases with no gene match: 5. Germline assignment: CDR1 MNHNY and CDR2 SVGAGI (reference sequence). The CDR3 DNA reads as TGTGCCAGCAGTTACTCCGGGACAGACGACAAAAACATTCAGTACTTC. Protein product: CASSYSGTDDKNIQYF.

This clonotype qualifies as medium-sized. The chain has TRBV19 and TRBJ1-1; the D gene is possibly TRBD1 (6 bases). Germline CDR1 and CDR2: LNHDA and SQIVND (reference sequence). This CDR3 region has 13 residues. Trimming stripped 6 bases from V and 8 bases from J, with 16 bases between. The CDR3 bases are TGTGCCAGTAGGTTGGGAGGGGGTGCCGAAGCTTTCTTT. This codes for CASRLGGGAEAFF.

This clonotype has just a few counts. This clone may be a read error of a much larger clone one base away. The chain carries TRBV5-1 and TRBJ2-1; D might be TRBD1 (6 bases). In germline, CDR1 is SGHRS, CDR2 YFSETQ. There are 16 residues in the CDR3. CDR3 loop: CTRTNWGHGRYNEQFF. CDR3 sequence (DNA): TGCACCAGGACAAACTGGGGACACGGACGCTACAATGAGCAGTTCTTC.